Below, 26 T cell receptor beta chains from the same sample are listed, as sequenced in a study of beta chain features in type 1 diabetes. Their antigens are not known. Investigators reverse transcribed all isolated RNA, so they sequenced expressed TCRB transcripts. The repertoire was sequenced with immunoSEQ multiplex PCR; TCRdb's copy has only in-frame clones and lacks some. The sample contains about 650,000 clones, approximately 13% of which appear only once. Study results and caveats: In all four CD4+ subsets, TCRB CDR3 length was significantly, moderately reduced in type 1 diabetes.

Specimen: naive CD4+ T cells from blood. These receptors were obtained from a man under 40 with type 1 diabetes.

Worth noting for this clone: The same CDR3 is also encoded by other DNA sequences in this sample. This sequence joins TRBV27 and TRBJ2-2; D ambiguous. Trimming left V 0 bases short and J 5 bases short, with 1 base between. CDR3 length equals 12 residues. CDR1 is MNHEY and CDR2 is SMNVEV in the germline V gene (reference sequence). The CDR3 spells CASSLSTGELFF. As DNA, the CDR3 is TGTGCCAGCAGTTTATCGACCGGGGAGCTGTTTTTT.

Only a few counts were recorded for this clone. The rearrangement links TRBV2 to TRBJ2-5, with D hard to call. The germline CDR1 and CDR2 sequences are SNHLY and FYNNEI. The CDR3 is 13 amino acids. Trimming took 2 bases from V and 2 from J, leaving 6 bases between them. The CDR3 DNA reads TGTGCCAGCAGTGAAAGCCTACAAGAGACCCAGTACTTC. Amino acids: CASSESLQETQYF.

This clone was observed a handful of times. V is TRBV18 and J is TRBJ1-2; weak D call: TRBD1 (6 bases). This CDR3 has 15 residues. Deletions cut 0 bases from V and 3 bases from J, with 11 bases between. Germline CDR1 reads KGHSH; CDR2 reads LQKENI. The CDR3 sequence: CASSPPGGADYGYTF. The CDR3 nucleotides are TGTGCCAGCTCACCACCCGGGGGCGCGGACTATGGCTACACCTTC.

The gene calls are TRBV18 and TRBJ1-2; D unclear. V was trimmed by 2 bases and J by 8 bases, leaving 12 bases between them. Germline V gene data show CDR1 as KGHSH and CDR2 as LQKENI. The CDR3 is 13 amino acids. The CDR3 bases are TGTGCCAGCTCACCAAGGGATCGAGAGGGCTACACCTTC. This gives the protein CASSPRDREGYTF.

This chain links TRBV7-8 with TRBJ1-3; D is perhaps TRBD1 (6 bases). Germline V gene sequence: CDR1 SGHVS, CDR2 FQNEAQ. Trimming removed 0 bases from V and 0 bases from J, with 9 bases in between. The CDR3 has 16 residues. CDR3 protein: CASSLAHRASGNTIYF. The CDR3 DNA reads TGTGCCAGCAGCTTAGCGCACAGGGCCTCTGGAAACACCATATATTTT.

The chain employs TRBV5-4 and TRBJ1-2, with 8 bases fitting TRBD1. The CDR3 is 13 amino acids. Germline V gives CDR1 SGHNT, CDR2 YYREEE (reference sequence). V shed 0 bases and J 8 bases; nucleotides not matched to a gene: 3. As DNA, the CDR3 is TGTGCCAGCAGCTTGGCAGGGGGCAGAGGCTACACCTTC. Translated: CASSLAGGRGYTF. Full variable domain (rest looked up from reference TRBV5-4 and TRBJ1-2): ETGVTQSPTHLIKTRGQQVTLRCSSQSGHNTVSWYQQALGQGPQFIFQYYREEENGRGNFPPRFSGLQFPNYSSELNVNALELDDSALYLCASSLAGGRGYTFGSGTRLTVV.

CDR3 protein: CASSTNERTEAFF. CDR3 sequence (DNA): TGTGCCAGCAGTACCAATGAGAGAACTGAAGCTTTCTTT. The chain is built from TRBV2 and TRBJ1-1; unclear D gene. The length of the CDR3 is 13 residues. V was clipped by 5 bases and J by 5 bases, with 12 bases between them. CDR1 is SNHLY, CDR2 FYNNEI, per germline.

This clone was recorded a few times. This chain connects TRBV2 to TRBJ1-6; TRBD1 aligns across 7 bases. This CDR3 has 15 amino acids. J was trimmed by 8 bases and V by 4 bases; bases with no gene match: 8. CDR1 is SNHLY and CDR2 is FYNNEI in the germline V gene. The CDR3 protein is CASSGGQRGYSPLHF. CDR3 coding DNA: TGTGCCAGCAGTGGGGGACAGAGAGGATATTCACCCCTCCACTTT.

CDR3 sequence (DNA): TGTGCCAGCAGCCGGGGGGCCGGACCCTACAATGAGCAGTTCTTC. Residues: CASSRGAGPYNEQFF. V gene TRBV14 combines with J gene TRBJ2-1, with D perhaps given as TRBD1 or TRBD2 (6 bases each). The V gene lost 4 bases and the J gene lost 2 bases, with 12 bases spanning the gap. CDR1 is SGHDN, CDR2 FVKESK, per germline. The CDR3 consists of 15 residues.

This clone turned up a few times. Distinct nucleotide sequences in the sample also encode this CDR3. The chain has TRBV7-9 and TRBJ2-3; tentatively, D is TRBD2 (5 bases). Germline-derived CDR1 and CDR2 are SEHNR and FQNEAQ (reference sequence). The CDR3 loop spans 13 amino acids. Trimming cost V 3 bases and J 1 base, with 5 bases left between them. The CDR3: CASSFSGTDTQYF. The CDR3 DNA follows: TGTGCCAGCAGCTTTAGCGGCACAGATACGCAGTATTTT. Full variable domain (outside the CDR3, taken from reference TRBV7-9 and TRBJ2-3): DTGVSQNPRHKITKRGQNVTFRCDPISEHNRLYWYRQTLGQGPEFLTYFQNEAQLEKSRLLSDRFSAERPKGSFSTLEIQRTEQGDSAMYLCASSFSGTDTQYFGPGTRLTVL.

CDR3 sequence: CASSHGRNSYEQYF. CDR3 sequence (DNA): TGTGCCAGCAGTCATGGACGTAACTCCTACGAGCAGTACTTC. The V gene is TRBV27, the J gene TRBJ2-7; unclear D gene. The V gene lost 5 bases and the J gene lost 0 bases, with 11 bases spanning the gap. The germline V gene has CDR1 MNHEY and CDR2 SMNVEV (reference sequence). The CDR3 is made up of 14 amino acids.

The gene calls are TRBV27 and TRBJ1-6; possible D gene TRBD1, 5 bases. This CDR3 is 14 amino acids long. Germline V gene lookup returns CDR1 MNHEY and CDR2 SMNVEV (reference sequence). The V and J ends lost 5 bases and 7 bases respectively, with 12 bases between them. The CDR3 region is CASSRDPRNSPLHF. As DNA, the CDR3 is TGTGCCAGCAGTCGGGACCCTCGGAATTCACCCCTCCACTTT.

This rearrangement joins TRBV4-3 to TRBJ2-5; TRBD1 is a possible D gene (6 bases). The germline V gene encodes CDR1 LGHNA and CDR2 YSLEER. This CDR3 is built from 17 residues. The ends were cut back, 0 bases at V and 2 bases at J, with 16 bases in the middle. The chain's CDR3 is CASSQDHRAVQQETQYF. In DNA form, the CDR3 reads TGCGCCAGCAGCCAAGATCACAGGGCAGTCCAGCAAGAGACCCAGTACTTC.

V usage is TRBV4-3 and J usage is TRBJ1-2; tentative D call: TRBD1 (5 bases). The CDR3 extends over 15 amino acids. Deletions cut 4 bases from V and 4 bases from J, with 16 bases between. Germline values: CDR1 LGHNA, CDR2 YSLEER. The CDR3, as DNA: TGCGCCAGCAGCCCACGGAGTGGGACGAGCTATGGCTACACCTTC. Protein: CASSPRSGTSYGYTF.

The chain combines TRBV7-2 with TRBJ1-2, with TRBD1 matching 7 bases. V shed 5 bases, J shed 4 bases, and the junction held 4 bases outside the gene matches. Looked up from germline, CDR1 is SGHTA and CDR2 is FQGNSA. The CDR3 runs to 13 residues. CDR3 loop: CASSTDRVYGYTF. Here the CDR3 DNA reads TGTGCCAGCAGCACCGACAGGGTCTATGGCTACACCTTC.

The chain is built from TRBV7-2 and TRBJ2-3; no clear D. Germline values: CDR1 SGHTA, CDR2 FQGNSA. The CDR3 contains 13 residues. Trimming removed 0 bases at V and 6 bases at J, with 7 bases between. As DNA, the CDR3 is TGTGCCAGCAGCTTAGCGCAAGAGGATACGCAGTATTTT. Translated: CASSLAQEDTQYF. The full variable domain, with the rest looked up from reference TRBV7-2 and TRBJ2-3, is GAGVSQSPSNKVTEKGKDVELRCDPISGHTALYWYRQSLGQGLEFLIYFQGNSAPDKSGLPSDRFSAERTGGSVSTLTIQRTQQEDSAVYLCASSLAQEDTQYFGPGTRLTVL.

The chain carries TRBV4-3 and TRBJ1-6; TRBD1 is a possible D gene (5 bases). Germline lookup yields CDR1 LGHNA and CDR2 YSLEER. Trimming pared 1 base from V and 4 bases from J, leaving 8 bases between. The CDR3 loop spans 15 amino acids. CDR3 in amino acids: CASSQVEGYNSPLHF. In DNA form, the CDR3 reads TGCGCCAGCAGCCAAGTAGAGGGGTATAATTCACCCCTCCACTTT.

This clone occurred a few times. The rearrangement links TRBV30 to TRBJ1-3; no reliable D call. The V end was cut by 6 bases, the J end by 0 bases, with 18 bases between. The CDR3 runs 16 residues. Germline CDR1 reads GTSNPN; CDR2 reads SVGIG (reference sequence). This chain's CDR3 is CACRLQWADSGNTIYF. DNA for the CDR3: TGTGCCTGCCGTCTCCAATGGGCAGACTCTGGAAACACCATATATTTT.

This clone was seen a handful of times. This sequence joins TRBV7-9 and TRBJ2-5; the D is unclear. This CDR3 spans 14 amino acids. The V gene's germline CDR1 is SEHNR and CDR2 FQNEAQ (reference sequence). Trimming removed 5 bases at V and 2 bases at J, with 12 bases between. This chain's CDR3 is CASSVGSIQETQYF. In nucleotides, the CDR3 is TGTGCCAGCAGCGTGGGCAGTATACAAGAGACCCAGTACTTC.

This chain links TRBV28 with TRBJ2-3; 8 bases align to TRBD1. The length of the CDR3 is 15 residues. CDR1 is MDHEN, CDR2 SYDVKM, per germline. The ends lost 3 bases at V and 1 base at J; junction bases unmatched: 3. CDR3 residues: CASSFSDRGTDTQYF. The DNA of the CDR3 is TGTGCCAGCAGTTTCTCGGACAGGGGCACAGATACGCAGTATTTT. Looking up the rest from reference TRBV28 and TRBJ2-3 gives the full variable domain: DVKVTQSSRYLVKRTGEKVFLECVQDMDHENMFWYRQDPGLGLRLIYFSYDVKMKEKGDIPEGYSVSREKKERFSLILESASTNQTSMYLCASSFSDRGTDTQYFGPGTRLTVL.

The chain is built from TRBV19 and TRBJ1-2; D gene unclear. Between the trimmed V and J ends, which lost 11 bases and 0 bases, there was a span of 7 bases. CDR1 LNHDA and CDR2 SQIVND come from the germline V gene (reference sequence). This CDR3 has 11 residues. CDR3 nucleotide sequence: TGTGCCGTTAGCGCTAACTATGGCTACACCTTC. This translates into CAVSANYGYTF.

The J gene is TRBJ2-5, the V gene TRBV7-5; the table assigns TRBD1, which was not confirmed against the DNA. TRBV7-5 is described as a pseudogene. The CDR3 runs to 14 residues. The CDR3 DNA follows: TGTGCCAGAAGCTTAGTGACAGAAAAAGAGACCCAGTACTTC. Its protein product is CARSLVTEKETQYF.

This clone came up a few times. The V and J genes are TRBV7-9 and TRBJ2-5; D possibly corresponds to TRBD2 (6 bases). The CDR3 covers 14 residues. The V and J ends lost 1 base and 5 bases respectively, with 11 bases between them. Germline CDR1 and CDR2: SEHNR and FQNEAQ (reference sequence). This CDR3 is CASSLVSGGETQYF. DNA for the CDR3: TGTGCCAGCAGCTTAGTGTCCGGGGGTGAGACCCAGTACTTC.

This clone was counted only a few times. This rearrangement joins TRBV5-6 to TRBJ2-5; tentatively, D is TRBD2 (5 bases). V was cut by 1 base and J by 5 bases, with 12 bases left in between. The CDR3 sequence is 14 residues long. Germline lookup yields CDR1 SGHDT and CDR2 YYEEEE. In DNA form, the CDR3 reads TGTGCCAGCAGCTTGTTCGGGGAGTGGGAGACCCAGTACTTC. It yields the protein CASSLFGEWETQYF. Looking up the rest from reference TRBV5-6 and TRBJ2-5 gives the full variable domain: DAGVTQSPTHLIKTRGQQVTLRCSPKSGHDTVSWYQQALGQGPQFIFQYYEEEERQRGNFPDRFSGHQFPNYSSELNVNALLLGDSALYLCASSLFGEWETQYFGPGTRLLVL.

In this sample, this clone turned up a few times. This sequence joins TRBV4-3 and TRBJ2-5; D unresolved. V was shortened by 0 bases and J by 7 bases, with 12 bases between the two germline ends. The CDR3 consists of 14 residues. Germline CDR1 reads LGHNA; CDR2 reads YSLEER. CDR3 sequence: CASSQDLDPGTQYF. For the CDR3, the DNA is TGCGCCAGCAGCCAAGATCTGGACCCCGGGACCCAGTACTTC.

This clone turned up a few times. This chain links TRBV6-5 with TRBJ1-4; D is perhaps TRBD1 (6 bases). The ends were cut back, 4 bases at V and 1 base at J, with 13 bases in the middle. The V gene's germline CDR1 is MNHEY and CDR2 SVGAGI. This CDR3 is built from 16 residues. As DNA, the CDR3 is TGTGCCAGCAGTTCCCAGGGACAAAGAACTAATGAAAAACTGTTTTTT. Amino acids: CASSSQGQRTNEKLFF.